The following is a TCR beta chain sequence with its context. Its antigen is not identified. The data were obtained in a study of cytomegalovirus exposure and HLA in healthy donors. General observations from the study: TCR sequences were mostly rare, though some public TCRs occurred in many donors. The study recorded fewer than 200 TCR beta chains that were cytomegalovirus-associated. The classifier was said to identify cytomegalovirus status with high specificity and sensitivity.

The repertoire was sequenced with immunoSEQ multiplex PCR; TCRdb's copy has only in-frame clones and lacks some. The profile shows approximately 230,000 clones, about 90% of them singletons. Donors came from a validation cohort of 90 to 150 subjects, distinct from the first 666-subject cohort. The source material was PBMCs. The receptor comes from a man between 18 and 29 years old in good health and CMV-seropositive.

CDR3 protein: CASSPRLAQMTDTQYF. The CDR3 bases are TGCGCCAGCAGCCCTCGACTAGCGCAGATGACAGATACGCAGTATTTT. V and J are TRBV5-1 and TRBJ2-3; 8 nucleotides agree with TRBD2. This CDR3 region has 16 residues. V was clipped by 4 bases and J by 3 bases; unmatched bases: 10. Germline values: CDR1 SGHRS, CDR2 YFSETQ. The full variable domain, with the rest looked up from reference TRBV5-1 and TRBJ2-3, is KAGVTQTPRYLIKTRGQQVTLSCSPISGHRSVSWYQQTPGQGLQFLFEYFSETQRNKGNFPGRFSGRQFSNSRSEMNVSTLELGDSALYLCASSPRLAQMTDTQYFGPGTRLTVL.